This TCR beta chain was profiled in a study of radiotherapy plus CTLA-4 blockade in lung cancer. The overall study: Patients showed objective responses in 15% to 20% of cases and disease control in roughly 31%.

As regards this clone: The antigen is not known.

The data were produced by immunoSEQ multiplex PCR, yet TCRdb's version contains in-frame clones alone and is incomplete. The sample yields 40,000 to 50,000 clones, 70% to 80% seen once. Study-wide results and limits: Best predicting response, reportedly, were early blood T cell clone dynamics, with interferon-beta. There was expansion of tumor-derived TCR clones in blood after radiotherapy plus ipilimumab.

Treatment of patients with chemo-refractory metastatic non-small-cell lung cancer consisted of focal radiation plus CTLA-4 blockade with ipilimumab. The TCR sequence derives from a human donor with non-small cell lung cancer who had stable disease on radiotherapy plus ipilimumab. Sequencing was performed on peripheral blood, taken from a patient treated with radiotherapy plus ipilimumab.

CDR3 DNA sequence: TGTGCCAGTAGTGCCCAGGGGGCATCCTACAATGAGCAGTTCTTC. Its translation is CASSAQGASYNEQFF. V is TRBV19 and J is TRBJ2-1; 8 bases agree with TRBD1. This CDR3 contains 15 residues. Germline loops: CDR1 LNHDA, CDR2 SQIVND (reference sequence). Germline trimming cut 5 bases from V and 1 base from J; bases unmatched to any gene: 4.